This T cell receptor beta chain was captured by sequencing in a study of radiotherapy plus CTLA-4 blockade in lung cancer. Study in general: Of the patients, 15% to 20% showed objective responses and under 40% attained disease control. Study outcomes and limitations: According to reports, early shifts in blood T cell clones, alongside interferon-beta, forecast response most accurately. TCR clones from tumors expanded in blood after radiotherapy plus ipilimumab.

This CDR3 is built from 15 residues. Trimming shortened V by 7 bases and J by 0 bases, and 10 bases separated the two germline ends. The germline V gene has CDR1 SGHAT and CDR2 FQNNGV. TCRdb keeps only in-frame clones here, not all; method: immunoSEQ multiplex PCR. The sample contains 90,000 to 100,000 clones, approximately 86% of which appear only once. This clone was picked up one time. The antigen is unknown. The chain links TRBV11-2 to TRBJ2-6; D gene uncertain. The sample in question was peripheral blood, obtained from a patient treated with radiotherapy plus ipilimumab. This receptor was taken from a human donor with non-small cell lung cancer that progressed on radiotherapy plus ipilimumab. DNA for the CDR3: TGTGCCAGCACCCCCTTTCGCTCTGGGGCCAACGTCCTGACTTTC. Amino acid sequence: CASTPFRSGANVLTF.